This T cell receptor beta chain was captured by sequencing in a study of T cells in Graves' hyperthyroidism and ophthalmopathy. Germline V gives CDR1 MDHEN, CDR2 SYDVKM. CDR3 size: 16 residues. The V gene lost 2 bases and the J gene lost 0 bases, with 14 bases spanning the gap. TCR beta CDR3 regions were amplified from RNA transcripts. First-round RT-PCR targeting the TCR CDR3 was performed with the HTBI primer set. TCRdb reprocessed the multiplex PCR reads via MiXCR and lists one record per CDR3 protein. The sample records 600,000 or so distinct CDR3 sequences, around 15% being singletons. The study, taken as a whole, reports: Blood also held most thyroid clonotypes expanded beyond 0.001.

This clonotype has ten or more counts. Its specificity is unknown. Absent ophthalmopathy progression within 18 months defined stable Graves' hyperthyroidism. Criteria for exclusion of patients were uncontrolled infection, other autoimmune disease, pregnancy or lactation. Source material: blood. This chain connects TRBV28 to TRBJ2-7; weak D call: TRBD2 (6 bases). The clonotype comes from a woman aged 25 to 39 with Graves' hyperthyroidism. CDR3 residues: CASSLIGTEDSYEQYF. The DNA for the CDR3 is TGTGCCAGCAGTTTAATCGGGACTGAAGACTCCTACGAGCAGTACTTC.